This T cell receptor beta chain derives from a study of cytomegalovirus exposure and HLA in healthy donors. Study context: The study's early data release held tens of millions of unique TCRs from HLA-typed donors. Study observations and caveats: Later on, a genetic analysis was performed. It linked a missense variant in DCLRE1C with V- and J-gene trimming of TCR beta. Researchers reported that a few CMV-associated chains were confirmed in vitro as CMV antigen-specific.

A multiplex PCR was run with 60 Vbeta primers and 13 Jbeta primers. TCRdb's copy holds only in-frame clones and misses some; the assay was immunoSEQ multiplex PCR. The sample holds over 200,000 clones, 77% seen once. This clone was counted a single time. The target antigen is unknown. Trimming cost V 6 bases and J 0 bases; bases outside gene matches: 4. Looked up from germline, CDR1 is LNHDA and CDR2 is SQIVND (reference sequence). This CDR3 spans 15 amino acids. The genes are TRBV19 and TRBJ2-1, with TRBD2 identical over 8 bases. This TCR came from a woman aged 55-69 years in good health and CMV-seropositive. The sequencing sample was made of PBMCs. The DNA of the CDR3 is TGTGCCAGTAGCGGGGGGGGTGGCTCCTACAATGAGCAGTTCTTC. Translation gives CASSGGGGSYNEQFF. Combining the CDR3 with reference TRBV19 and TRBJ2-1 gives the whole variable domain DGGITQSPKYLFRKEGQNVTLSCEQNLNHDAMYWYRQDPGQGLRLIYYSQIVNDFQKGDIAEGYSVSREKKESFPLTVTSAQKNPTAFYLCASSGGGGSYNEQFFGPGTRLTVL.